These T cell receptor beta chains were read from a single sample in a study of preoperative IRX-2 immunotherapy in early breast cancer. This table comes from immunoSEQ multiplex PCR, and its TCRdb copy is limited to in-frame clones, with some not included. The sample has roughly 11,000 clones, around 75% seen once. The sample was lymph node tissue, taken before IRX-2 immunotherapy. These receptors were obtained from a human donor with breast cancer. The CDR3 runs from the conserved cysteine through the conserved F or W. The order of the fields is CDR3 protein, CDR3 DNA, D gene, V gene, J gene, clone size. A D gene is named only where the DNA matches it firmly. The size entry is marked missing in some rows and otherwise reads once, few, many or a size class.

CASSYSGGFEETQYF,TGTGCCAGCAGTTACTCTGGGGGGTTTGAAGAGACCCAGTACTTC,NA,TRBV6-8,TRBJ2-5,NA
CASSPTVQSSGANVLTF,TGTGCCAGCAGCCCCACGGTACAGAGCTCTGGGGCCAACGTCCTGACTTTC,NA,TRBV11-3,TRBJ2-6,NA
CASSYLGTSLAHEQFF,TGTGCCAGCAGTTACTTGGGGACTAGCCTAGCCCATGAGCAGTTCTTC,TRBD2,TRBV6-8,TRBJ2-1,NA
CASSWLVDTDTQYF,TGTGCCAGCAGCTGGCTTGTTGACACAGATACGCAGTATTTT,NA,TRBV11-3,TRBJ2-3,once
CASRGGQGRSYNEQFF,TGTGCCAGCAGGGGGGGACAGGGGCGGTCCTACAATGAGCAGTTCTTC,TRBD1,TRBV6-8,TRBJ2-1,NA
CASSFSGDYNEQFF,TGTGCCAGCAGCTTTTCGGGAGACTACAATGAGCAGTTCTTC,NA,TRBV11-3,TRBJ2-1,NA
CASSLGTLSYNEQFF,TGTGCCAGCAGTTTAGGGACACTAAGCTACAATGAGCAGTTCTTC,NA,TRBV28,TRBJ2-1,NA
CASSSLISPGRREDTQYF,TGTGCCAGCAGTTCCCTTATATCCCCCGGGAGACGAGAAGATACGCAGTATTTT,NA,TRBV28,TRBJ2-3,NA
CASIGRWGQGYTGELFF,TGTGCCAGCATCGGGCGGTGGGGACAGGGGTACACCGGGGAGCTGTTTTTT,TRBD1,TRBV6-8,TRBJ2-2,NA
CASSLTRLAGAAGELFF,TGTGCCAGCAGCTTAACTCGTCTAGCGGGAGCTGCCGGGGAGCTGTTTTTT,TRBD2,TRBV7-1,TRBJ2-2,NA
CAISEGLSGANVLTF,TGTGCCATCAGTGAAGGGCTTTCTGGGGCCAACGTCCTGACTTTC,NA,TRBV6-1,TRBJ2-6,NA
CASSEVSGRNTIYF,TGTGCCAGCAGTGAAGTGTCAGGGAGAAACACCATATATTTT,NA,TRBV6-1,TRBJ1-3,few
CASSTGASGSYEQYF,TGTGCCAGCTCGACCGGAGCTAGCGGGAGCTACGAGCAGTACTTC,TRBD2,TRBV18,TRBJ2-7,few